This TCR beta chain was sequenced for a study of a mutant IDH1 vaccine in newly diagnosed glioma. About the study: Most patients had received both radiotherapy and temozolomide, the prior options being radiotherapy, temozolomide, or both. Visits designated V12 and V13 were conducted at weeks 35 and 47, respectively. Findings of the study overall: Pseudoprogression apparently lacked any relation to changes in top peripheral T cell clonotypes. Around 93% of patients showed vaccine-induced immune responses across multiple MHC alleles.

The protocol was immunoSEQ multiplex PCR, while the TCRdb copy is restricted to in-frame clones and leaves out a portion. The sample contains 35,000 to 50,000 clones, 75% to 85% of which appear only once. The V end was cut by 2 bases, the J end by 4 bases, with 5 bases between. From germline, CDR1 is SGHTA and CDR2 FQGNSA. This CDR3 contains 12 residues. Notes on this clone: Its matching antigen is unknown.

Documented time point: week 35, safety follow-up. A single vaccine dose contained 300 ug of mutant IDH1 20-mer peptide, and topical imiquimod was used with it. The chain links TRBV7-2 to TRBJ1-2; unclear D gene. The sequence came from a woman aged 45-65 years with glioma. Sequencing used PBMCs, obtained from a glioma patient whose treatment included an IDH1 peptide vaccine. CDR3 DNA sequence: TGTGCCAGCAGCTTATCCGGCTATGGCTACACCTTC. Amino acids: CASSLSGYGYTF.